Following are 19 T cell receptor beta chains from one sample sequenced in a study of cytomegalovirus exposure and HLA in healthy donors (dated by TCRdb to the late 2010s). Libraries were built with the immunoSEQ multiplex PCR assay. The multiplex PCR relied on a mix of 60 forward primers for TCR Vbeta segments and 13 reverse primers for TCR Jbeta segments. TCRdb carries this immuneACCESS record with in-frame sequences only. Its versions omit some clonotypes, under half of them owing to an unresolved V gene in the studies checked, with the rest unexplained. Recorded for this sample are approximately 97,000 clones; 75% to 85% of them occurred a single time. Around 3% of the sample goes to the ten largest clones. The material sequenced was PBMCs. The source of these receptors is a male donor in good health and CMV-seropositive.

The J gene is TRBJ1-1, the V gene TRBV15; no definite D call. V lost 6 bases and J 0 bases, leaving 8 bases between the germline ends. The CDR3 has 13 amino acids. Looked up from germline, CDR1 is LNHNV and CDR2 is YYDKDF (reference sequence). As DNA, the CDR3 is TGTGCCACCAGTGCCAACATGAACACTGAAGCTTTCTTT. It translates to CATSANMNTEAFF.

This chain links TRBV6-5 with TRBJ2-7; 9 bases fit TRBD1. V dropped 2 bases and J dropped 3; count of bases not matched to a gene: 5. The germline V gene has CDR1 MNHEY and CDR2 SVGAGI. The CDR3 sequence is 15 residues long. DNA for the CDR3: TGTGCCAGCAGTTACCTCCGGGACAGGGACTACGAGCAGTACTTC. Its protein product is CASSYLRDRDYEQYF.

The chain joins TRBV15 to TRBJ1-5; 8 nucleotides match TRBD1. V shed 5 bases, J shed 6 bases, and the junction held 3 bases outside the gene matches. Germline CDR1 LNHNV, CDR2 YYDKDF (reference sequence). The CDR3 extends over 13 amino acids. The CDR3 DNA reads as TGTGCCACCAGCCCGACAGGGGTTCAGCCCCAGCATTTT. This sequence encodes CATSPTGVQPQHF.

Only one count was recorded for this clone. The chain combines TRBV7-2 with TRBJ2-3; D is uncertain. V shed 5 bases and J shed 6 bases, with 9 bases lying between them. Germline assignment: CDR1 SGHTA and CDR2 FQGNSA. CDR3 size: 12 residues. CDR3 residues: CASSLLRDTQYF. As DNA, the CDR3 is TGTGCCAGCAGCCTACTTCGGGATACGCAGTATTTT.

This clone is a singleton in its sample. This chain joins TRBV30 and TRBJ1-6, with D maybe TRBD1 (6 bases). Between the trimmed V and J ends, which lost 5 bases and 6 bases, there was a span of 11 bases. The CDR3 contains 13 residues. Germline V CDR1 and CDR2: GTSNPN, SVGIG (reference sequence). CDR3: CAWEGGFNSPLHF. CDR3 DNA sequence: TGTGCCTGGGAGGGGGGGTTTAATTCACCCCTCCACTTT.

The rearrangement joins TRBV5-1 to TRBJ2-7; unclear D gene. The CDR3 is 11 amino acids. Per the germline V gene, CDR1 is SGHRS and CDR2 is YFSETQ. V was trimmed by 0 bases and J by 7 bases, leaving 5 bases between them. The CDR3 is CASSLGGEQYF. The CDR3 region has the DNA TGCGCCAGCAGCTTGGGAGGAGAGCAGTACTTC.

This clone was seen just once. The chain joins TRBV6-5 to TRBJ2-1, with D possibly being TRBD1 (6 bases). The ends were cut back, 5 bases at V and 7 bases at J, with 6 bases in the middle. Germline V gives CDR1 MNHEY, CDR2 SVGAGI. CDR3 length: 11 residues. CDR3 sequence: CASSQGNEQFF. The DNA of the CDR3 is TGTGCCAGCAGTCAGGGGAATGAGCAGTTCTTC.

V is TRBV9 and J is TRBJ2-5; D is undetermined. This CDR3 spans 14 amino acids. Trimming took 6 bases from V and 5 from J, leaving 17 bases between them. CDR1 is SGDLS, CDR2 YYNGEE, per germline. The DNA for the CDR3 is TGTGCCAGCAACGCGGAAAGGAGCGAGGAGACCCAGTACTTC. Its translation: CASNAERSEETQYF.

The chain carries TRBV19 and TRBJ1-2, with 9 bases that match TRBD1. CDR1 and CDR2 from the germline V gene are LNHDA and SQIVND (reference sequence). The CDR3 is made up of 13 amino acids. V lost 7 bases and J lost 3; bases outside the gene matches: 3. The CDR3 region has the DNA TGTGCCAGTACCGGGGACAGGGACTATGGCTACACCTTC. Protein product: CASTGDRDYGYTF.

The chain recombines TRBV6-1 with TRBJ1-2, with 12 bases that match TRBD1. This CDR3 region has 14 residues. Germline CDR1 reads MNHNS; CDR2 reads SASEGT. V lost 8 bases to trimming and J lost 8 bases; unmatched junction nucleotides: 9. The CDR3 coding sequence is TGTGCCAGCCTCCTGGGACAGGGGGCTAGCGGCTACACCTTC. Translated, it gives CASLLGQGASGYTF.

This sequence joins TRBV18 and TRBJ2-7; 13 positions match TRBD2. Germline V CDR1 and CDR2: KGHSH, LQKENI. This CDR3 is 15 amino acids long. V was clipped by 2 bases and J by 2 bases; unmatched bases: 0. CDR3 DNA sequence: TGTGCCAGCTCACCAACTAGCGGGGGGGCCTACGAGCAGTACTTC. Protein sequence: CASSPTSGGAYEQYF.

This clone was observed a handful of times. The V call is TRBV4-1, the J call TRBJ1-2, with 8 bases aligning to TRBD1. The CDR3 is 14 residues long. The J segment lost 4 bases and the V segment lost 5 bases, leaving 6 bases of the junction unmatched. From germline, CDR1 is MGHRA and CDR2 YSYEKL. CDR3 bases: TGCGCCAGCAGCGGACAGGGAACGAGCTATGGCTACACCTTC. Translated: CASSGQGTSYGYTF.

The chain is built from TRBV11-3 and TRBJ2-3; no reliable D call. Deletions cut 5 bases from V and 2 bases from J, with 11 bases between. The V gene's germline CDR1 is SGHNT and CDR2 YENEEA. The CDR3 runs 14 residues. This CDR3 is CASSPVAATDTQYF. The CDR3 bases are TGTGCCAGCAGCCCTGTGGCGGCCACAGATACGCAGTATTTT.

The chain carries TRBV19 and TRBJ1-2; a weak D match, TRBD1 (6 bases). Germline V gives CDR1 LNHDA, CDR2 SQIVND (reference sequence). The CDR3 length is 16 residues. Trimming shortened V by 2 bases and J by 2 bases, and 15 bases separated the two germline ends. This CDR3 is CASSIPTGKINYGYTF. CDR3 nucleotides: TGTGCCAGTAGTATACCCACAGGGAAGATCAACTATGGCTACACCTTC.

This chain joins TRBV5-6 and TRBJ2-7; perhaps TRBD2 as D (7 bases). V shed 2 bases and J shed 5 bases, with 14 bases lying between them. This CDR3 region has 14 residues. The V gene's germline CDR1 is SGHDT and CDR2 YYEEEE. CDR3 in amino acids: CASSFWGGPHEQYF. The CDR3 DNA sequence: TGTGCCAGCAGCTTTTGGGGGGGCCCCCACGAGCAGTACTTC.

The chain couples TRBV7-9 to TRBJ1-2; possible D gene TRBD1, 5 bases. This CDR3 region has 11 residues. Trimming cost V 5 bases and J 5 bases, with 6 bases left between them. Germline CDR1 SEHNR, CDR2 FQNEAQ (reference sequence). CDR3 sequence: CASSPGYGYTF. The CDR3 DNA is TGTGCCAGCAGCCCAGGGTATGGCTACACCTTC.

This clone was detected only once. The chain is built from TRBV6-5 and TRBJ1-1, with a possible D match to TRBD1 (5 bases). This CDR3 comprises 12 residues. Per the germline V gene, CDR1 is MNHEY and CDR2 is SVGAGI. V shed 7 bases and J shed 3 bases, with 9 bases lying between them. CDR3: CASNWGDTEAFF. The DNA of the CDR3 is TGTGCCAGCAACTGGGGGGACACTGAAGCTTTCTTT.

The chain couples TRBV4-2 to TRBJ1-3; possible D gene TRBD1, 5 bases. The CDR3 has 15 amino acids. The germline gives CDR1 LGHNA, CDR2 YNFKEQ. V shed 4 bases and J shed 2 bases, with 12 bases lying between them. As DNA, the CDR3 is TGTGCCAGCAGCCCAACGGACACTACTGGAAACACCATATATTTT. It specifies CASSPTDTTGNTIYF.

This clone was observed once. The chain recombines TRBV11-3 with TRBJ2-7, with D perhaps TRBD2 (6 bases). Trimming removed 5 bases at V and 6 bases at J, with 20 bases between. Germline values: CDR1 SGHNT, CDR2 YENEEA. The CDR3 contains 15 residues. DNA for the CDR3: TGTGCCAGCAGCCGGGAGAGAATAATTGCGGGCGAGCAGTACTTC. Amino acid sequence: CASSRERIIAGEQYF.